One and the same sample provided the 25 T cell receptor beta chains below, sequenced in a study of T cell repertoires in cytomegalovirus infection. Which antigens these TCRs recognize remains unknown. Via MiXCR, TCRdb re-called the reads, giving one row per CDR3 protein. Here the sample spans about a million distinct CDR3 sequences, roughly 30% being singletons. Material: cultured CD8+ T cells from PBMCs, obtained from culture after CMV antigen stimulation. The source of these receptors is a human donor in good health (CMV status not recorded). Some clones in this sample may be carry-over from other donors' samples.

This clonotype occurred many times. The V call is TRBV7-2, the J call TRBJ1-1; 7 bases line up with TRBD1. The J segment lost 7 bases and the V segment lost 5 bases, leaving 10 bases of the junction unmatched. There are 14 residues in the CDR3. Germline CDR1 reads SGHTA; CDR2 reads FQGNSA. The CDR3 here is CASSPKQGLGEAFF. The CDR3, as DNA: TGTGCCAGCAGCCCCAAACAGGGGTTAGGTGAAGCTTTCTTT.

This clonotype was detected many times. The CDR3 coding sequence is TGTGCCAGCAGTTTACCGGAAGGAACGGACACTGAAGCTTTCTTT. The encoded protein is CASSLPEGTDTEAFF. The chain uses TRBV28 and TRBJ1-1, with D hard to call. V dropped 2 bases and J dropped 3 bases, with 13 bases sitting between them. The germline gives CDR1 MDHEN, CDR2 SYDVKM. The length of the CDR3 is 15 residues.

This clonotype has only a few counts. As DNA, the CDR3 is TGTGCCAGCACCCCCCGCAGCGTCGAGATGAACACTGAAGCTTTCTTT. This gives the protein CASTPRSVEMNTEAFF. The chain couples TRBV6-1 to TRBJ1-1; no clear D. Germline loops: CDR1 MNHNS, CDR2 SASEGT. The CDR3 contains 16 residues. V lost 7 bases and J 0 bases, leaving 18 bases between the germline ends.

This clonotype has a count of ten or more. This rearrangement joins TRBV12-3 or TRBV12-4 to TRBJ1-1; no definite D call. V was trimmed by 2 bases and J by 2 bases, leaving 3 bases between them. This CDR3 region has 12 residues. CDR3 loop: CASSLSNTEAFF. The CDR3 nucleotides are TGTGCCAGCAGTTTAAGTAACACTGAAGCTTTCTTT.

This clonotype was counted at least ten times. At one end, the junction sequence differs from germline, possibly due to a read error. The chain employs TRBV7-7 and TRBJ2-2; 7 bases map to TRBD1. The CDR3 extends over 16 amino acids. Germline V gene lookup returns CDR1 SSHAT and CDR2 FNYEAQ (reference sequence). DNA of the CDR3: TGTGCTAGCAGCTTCTCCGGGACAGCAAACACCGGGGAGCTGTTTTTT. Its protein product is CASSFSGTANTGELFF.

A remark on this clonotype: Without the conserved terminal phenylalanine or tryptophan, this CDR3 likely stems from a read error. The chain uses TRBV11-3 and TRBJ1-1; TRBD1 agrees at 12 bases. This CDR3 spans 15 amino acids. Looked up from germline, CDR1 is SGHNT and CDR2 is YENEEA. Unmatched junction bases numbered 7, after V lost 5 bases and J lost 6 bases. The CDR3 nucleotides are TGTGCCAGCAGCCCCCGGGACAGGGGGCAGTCTGAAGCTTTCTCT. Its translation: CASSPRDRGQSEAFS.

The chain uses TRBV5-5 and TRBJ2-7, with a possible D match to TRBD2 (8 bases). This CDR3 contains 17 residues. Germline V gene data show CDR1 as SGHKS and CDR2 as YYEKEE (reference sequence). V lost 0 bases and J 2 bases, leaving 18 bases between the germline ends. CDR3 sequence reads: CASSLAAGGQWTYEQYF. In DNA, the CDR3 is TGTGCCAGCAGCTTGGCGGCGGGGGGACAGTGGACCTACGAGCAGTACTTC.

The chain recombines TRBV7-8 with TRBJ2-6, with D perhaps matching TRBD1 or TRBD2 (5 bases each). Trimming took 4 bases from V and 4 from J, leaving 17 bases between them. The CDR3 extends over 17 amino acids. The germline V gene has CDR1 SGHVS and CDR2 FQNEAQ. In DNA form, the CDR3 reads TGTGCCAGCAGCTGGGGACCCCGGCTGGAAGGGGCCAACGTCCTGACTTTC. Amino acids: CASSWGPRLEGANVLTF.

This clonotype was detected ten times or more. This sequence joins TRBV6-1 and TRBJ2-7, with a weak D call TRBD1 (6 bases). Trimming removed 7 bases at V and 4 bases at J, with 20 bases between. This CDR3 is 15 amino acids long. The germline gives CDR1 MNHNS, CDR2 SASEGT. In nucleotides, the CDR3 is TGTGCCAGCAACGAAACTCCATTAGGGGGTTACGAGCAGTACGTC. Protein sequence: CASNETPLGGYEQYV.

This clonotype has more than one count but fewer than ten. The chain combines TRBV2 with TRBJ2-6, with D perhaps matching TRBD2 (5 bases). The length of the CDR3 is 17 residues. V dropped 2 bases and J dropped 0 bases, with 11 bases sitting between them. Germline values: CDR1 SNHLY, CDR2 FYNNEI. The CDR3 DNA follows: TGTGCCAGCAGTGAATGGACTGTCAACTCTGGGGCCAACGTCCTGACTTTC. This translates into CASSEWTVNSGANVLTF.

The rearrangement links TRBV5-4 to TRBJ1-2; a possible D gene is TRBD1 (5 bases). The V gene's germline CDR1 is SGHNT and CDR2 YYREEE (reference sequence). The CDR3 has 14 amino acids. V lost 0 bases, J lost 6 bases, and 12 bases lay in between. The CDR3 reads CASSLAQGANGYTF. In nucleotides, the CDR3 is TGTGCCAGCAGCTTGGCCCAGGGTGCAAATGGCTACACCTTC.

This clonotype was recorded a few times. This rearrangement joins TRBV6-6 to TRBJ1-5; a weak D match, TRBD1 (5 bases). Germline CDR1 reads MNHNY; CDR2 reads SVGAGI (reference sequence). The CDR3 consists of 15 residues. V lost 4 bases and J 3 bases, leaving 13 bases between the germline ends. CDR3 DNA sequence: TGTGCCAGCAGTTCCTCCGACAGATACAATCAGCCCCAGCATTTT. Residues: CASSSSDRYNQPQHF.

This clonotype was observed many times. The chain recombines TRBV28 with TRBJ2-3; no reliable D call. Deletions cut 5 bases from V and 3 bases from J, with 12 bases between. This CDR3 is built from 14 residues. CDR1 and CDR2 (germline): MDHEN, SYDVKM. The DNA for the CDR3 is TGTGCCAGCAGTGAAGCAAGTGGAACAGATACGCAGTATTTT. It is translated as CASSEASGTDTQYF. The full variable domain, rest sourced from reference TRBV28 and TRBJ2-3, is DVKVTQSSRYLVKRTGEKVFLECVQDMDHENMFWYRQDPGLGLRLIYFSYDVKMKEKGDIPEGYSVSREKKERFSLILESASTNQTSMYLCASSEASGTDTQYFGPGTRLTVL.

The chain uses TRBV7-9 and TRBJ2-1; D call uncertain. Between the trimmed V and J ends, which lost 4 bases and 6 bases, there was a span of 7 bases. CDR1 SEHNR and CDR2 FQNEAQ come from the germline V gene (reference sequence). This CDR3 contains 12 residues. CDR3 nucleotide sequence: TGTGCCAGCAGCTCGGACCCCAATGAGCAGTTCTTC. Translated, it gives CASSSDPNEQFF.

DNA for the CDR3: TGTGCCAGCAGTTTCATCGGCGGGGCCGCGGTAGATGAGCAGTTCTTC. This sequence encodes CASSFIGGAAVDEQFF. V gene TRBV27 combines with J gene TRBJ2-1; the D gene is possibly TRBD2 (6 bases). CDR1 and CDR2 from the germline V gene are MNHEY and SMNVEV (reference sequence). V was shortened by 3 bases and J by 8 bases, with 20 bases between the two germline ends. CDR3 size: 16 residues.

This clonotype was seen more than once but under ten times. This chain links TRBV6-5 with TRBJ2-1; possible D gene TRBD1, 6 bases. Germline assignment: CDR1 MNHEY and CDR2 SVGAGI. V dropped 0 bases and J dropped 2 bases, with 11 bases sitting between them. CDR3 size: 16 residues. Here the CDR3 reads CASSYSVGDTYNEQFF. For the CDR3, the DNA is TGTGCCAGCAGTTACTCGGTGGGGGACACCTACAATGAGCAGTTCTTC.

The chain combines TRBV27 with TRBJ2-7, with no clear D. In germline, CDR1 is MNHEY, CDR2 SMNVEV (reference sequence). This CDR3 spans 14 amino acids. CDR3 protein: CASSPTVQAYEQYV. The CDR3 region has the DNA TGTGCCAGCAGTCCTACAGTCCAAGCCTACGAACAGTACGTC.

Here the CDR3 DNA reads TGCAGCGTTTGGGACGGCTCTGGAAACACCATATATTTT. Translation: CSVWDGSGNTIYF. The V and J genes are TRBV29-1 and TRBJ1-3; weak D call: TRBD1 (5 bases). Germline CDR1 is SQVTM and CDR2 is ANQGSEA. The V end lost 5 bases, the J end lost 0 bases, and 8 bases lay between the germline ends. The CDR3 runs 13 residues.

The rearrangement links TRBV27 to TRBJ2-7; 7 bases match TRBD1. The J segment lost 5 bases and the V segment lost 6 bases, leaving 10 bases of the junction unmatched. CDR1 and CDR2 from the germline V gene are MNHEY and SMNVEV (reference sequence). The CDR3 is 14 residues long. The DNA of the CDR3 is TGTGCCAGCAGCCTTCGACAGGGCCTTGACGAGCAGTACTTC. Amino acids: CASSLRQGLDEQYF.

This clonotype has just a few counts. This chain links TRBV6-1 with TRBJ2-7, with D possibly being TRBD1 (5 bases). Trimming cost V 7 bases and J 3 bases, with 13 bases left between them. This CDR3 comprises 13 residues. Per germline, CDR1 MNHNS and CDR2 SASEGT. The CDR3 DNA follows: TGTGCCAGCACCGGCAGGGCTTACTACGAGCAGTACTTC. This codes for CASTGRAYYEQYF.

This clonotype was recorded a few times. This rearrangement joins TRBV5-1 to TRBJ2-1; tentatively, D is TRBD2 (6 bases). Germline lookup yields CDR1 SGHRS and CDR2 YFSETQ. CDR3 size: 17 residues. The ends were cut back, 0 bases at V and 4 bases at J, with 17 bases in the middle. The CDR3 bases are TGCGCCAGCAGCTTGGCGGGAATAGGACTACCTTACAATGAGCAGTTCTTC. This translates into CASSLAGIGLPYNEQFF. Filled out from reference TRBV5-1 and TRBJ2-1, the complete variable domain reads KAGVTQTPRYLIKTRGQQVTLSCSPISGHRSVSWYQQTPGQGLQFLFEYFSETQRNKGNFPGRFSGRQFSNSRSEMNVSTLELGDSALYLCASSLAGIGLPYNEQFFGPGTRLTVL.

This clonotype was found a few times. The V gene is TRBV20-1, the J gene TRBJ1-2; 10 bases fit TRBD1. The CDR3 has 15 residues. J gave up 5 bases and V 0 bases, and 6 bases lay outside the gene matches. Looked up from germline, CDR1 is DFQATT and CDR2 is SNEGSKA (reference sequence). The CDR3 coding sequence is TGCAGTGCTAGAGAACGGGACAGGGGACCTTATGGCTACACCTTC. It translates to CSARERDRGPYGYTF.

The chain combines TRBV6-2 or TRBV6-3 with TRBJ2-1; possibly TRBD1 for D (6 bases). The ends were cut back, 2 bases at V and 8 bases at J, with 22 bases in the middle. The germline V gene encodes CDR1 MNHEY and CDR2 SVGEGT. The CDR3 contains 17 residues. CDR3 sequence: CASSYIRDNYGGDEQFF. As DNA, the CDR3 is TGTGCCAGCAGTTACATCAGGGACAATTACGGTGGCGATGAGCAGTTCTTC.

This clonotype occurred a few times. The rearrangement uses TRBV7-9 and TRBJ2-1; 7 nucleotides align to TRBD1. Germline values: CDR1 SEHNR, CDR2 FQNEAQ (reference sequence). Germline trimming cut 6 bases from V and 7 bases from J; bases unmatched to any gene: 9. The CDR3 covers 14 residues. The CDR3 coding sequence is TGTGCCAGCAGTGCACCAGGGGGAAGGAATGAGCAGTTCTTC. It specifies CASSAPGGRNEQFF. The full variable domain, with the rest looked up from reference TRBV7-9 and TRBJ2-1, is DTGVSQNPRHKITKRGQNVTFRCDPISEHNRLYWYRQTLGQGPEFLTYFQNEAQLEKSRLLSDRFSAERPKGSFSTLEIQRTEQGDSAMYLCASSAPGGRNEQFFGPGTRLTVL.

Notes on this clonotype: This likely comes from a read error, as the CDR3 has no conserved phenylalanine or tryptophan at its end. J is TRBJ2-7 and V is TRBV9; perhaps TRBD2 as D (5 bases). CDR1 and CDR2 from the germline V gene are SGDLS and YYNGEE. V was clipped by 5 bases and J by 3 bases, with 12 bases between them. The CDR3 extends over 13 amino acids. CDR3: CASSFRRFYEQYG. The DNA for the CDR3 is TGTGCCAGCAGTTTTAGGAGGTTCTACGAGCAGTACGGC.